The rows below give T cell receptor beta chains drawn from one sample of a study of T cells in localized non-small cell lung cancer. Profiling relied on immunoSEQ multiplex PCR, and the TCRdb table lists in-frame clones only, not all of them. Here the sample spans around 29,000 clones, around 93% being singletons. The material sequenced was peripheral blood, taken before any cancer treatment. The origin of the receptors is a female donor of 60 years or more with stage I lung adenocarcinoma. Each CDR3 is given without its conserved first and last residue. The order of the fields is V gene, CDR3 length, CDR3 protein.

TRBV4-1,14,ASSQLTGSGANVLT
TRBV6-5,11,ASSYSGDSRQF
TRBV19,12,ASSNPGERMVAF
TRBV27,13,ASSFWDRGPDTQY
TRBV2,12,ASSAGQINSPLH
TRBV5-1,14,ASSLGIGRNTGELF
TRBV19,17,ASSMEIPSTGGLLYGYT
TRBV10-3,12,AIRIQGAPTEAF
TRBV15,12,ATSTSGRADEQF
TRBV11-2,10,ASSAINNEQF
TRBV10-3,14,AISPGLAGNTDTQY
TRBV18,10,ASSPDRGEAF
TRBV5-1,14,ASSSFGEATSYEQY
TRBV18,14,ASSPTRALKGNEQF
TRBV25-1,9,ASSQHQPQH
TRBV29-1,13,SVGQGVGGNQPQH
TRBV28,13,ASSLGGRAVNEQF
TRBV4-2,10,ASSQEWGKLF
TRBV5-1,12,ASSPGPSGYGYT
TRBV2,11,AGQRVGDTEAF
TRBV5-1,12,ASSLAGMGSEAF
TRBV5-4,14,ASSGGLPEEFYEQY
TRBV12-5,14,ASGLGVRGAGEKLF
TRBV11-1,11,ASSRDRGQPQH
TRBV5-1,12,ASSPGTSRDTQY
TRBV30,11,AWKDGRDQPQH
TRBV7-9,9,ASSLEGRQY
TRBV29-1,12,SVETGYWGTEAF
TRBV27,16,ASRRRGLRRYSNQPQH
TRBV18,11,ASSQDRIYGYT
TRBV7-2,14,ASSSRTSGRLYEQY
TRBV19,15,ASSMYSGFPAVETQY
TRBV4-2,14,ASSQDLAGAGTEAF
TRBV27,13,ASTSRGAGEETQY
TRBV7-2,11,ASSPRDRFEAF
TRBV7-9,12,ASSLTGNYYEQY
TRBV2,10,ASSELGQGAF
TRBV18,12,ASSPLPGYTEAF
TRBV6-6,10,ASSRGQNIQY
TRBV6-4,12,ASSPGLESPKQF
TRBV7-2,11,ASSPQRGGELF
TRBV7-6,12,ASSWGEGSAEAF
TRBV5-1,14,ASTRTSDRRFTEAF
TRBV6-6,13,ASSMRTSGTYEQY
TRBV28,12,ASSLDRVGNTIY
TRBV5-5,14,ASSPQARTSGNEQY
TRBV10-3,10,AISDPHYEQY
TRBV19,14,ASSSRGGAPRTEAF
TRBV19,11,ASRIGIFSEQF
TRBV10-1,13,ATLRRTGPGEKLF
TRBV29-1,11,SVHMSLGTEAF
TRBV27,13,ASSFSGAVRNEQF
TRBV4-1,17,ASSQREGGQGILSYEQY
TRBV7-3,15,ASSSYSGGGREDGYT
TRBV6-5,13,ASSYHNLRQGSYT
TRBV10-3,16,AISEFVRQAATNEKLF
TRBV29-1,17,SVEEDRGLAGAWGYEQY
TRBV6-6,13,ASSYEQGWNEKLF
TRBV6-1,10,ASSAQGYEQY
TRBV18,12,ASSPGLSYQPQH